This TCR beta chain was identified during a study of STAT5B mutations in CD4+ large granular lymphocyte leukemia. Findings and caveats of the study: Without putative leukemic clones, patient CD4-sorted repertoires remained more clonal than healthy CD4+ repertoires. 8/27 top patient clones versus 2/35 control clones were TRBV06-family.

There are a few counts of this clone. Its antigen remains unknown. The germline gives CDR1 SGHVS, CDR2 FQNEAQ. V was cut by 3 bases and J by 10 bases, with 9 bases left in between. The CDR3 runs 11 residues. Clones were read by immunoSEQ multiplex PCR, and TCRdb kept only the in-frame ones, dropping some. Of about 33,000 clones in the sample, about four fifths were seen once. The sequenced material came from CD4+ T cells from blood buffy coats. This TCR derives from a human donor in good health. V and J are TRBV7-8 and TRBJ1-1, with D unresolved. The CDR3 is CASSLRQRAFF. The CDR3 bases are TGTGCCAGCAGCTTGCGGCAGCGAGCTTTCTTT.